The entry that follows covers one T cell receptor beta chain sequence. Method: immunoSEQ multiplex PCR; TCRdb's copy keeps in-frame clones and lacks some. The sample includes fewer than 550,000 clones, approximately 79% of them seen just once. The data originate from a study of shared clonotypes between healthy human individuals. Germline values: CDR1 SGHVS, CDR2 FQNEAQ. The CDR3 is 14 residues long. V was pared by 4 bases and J by 7 bases, with 14 bases between. Each unsorted sample relied on roughly 90 million PBMCs as its source of genomic DNA. The sequenced material came from PBMCs. The source of this sequence is a woman aged 40 to 50 in good health. Some clones in this sample may be carry-over from other donors' samples. This sequence joins TRBV7-8 and TRBJ1-5; D is perhaps TRBD1 (6 bases). The CDR3 bases are TGTGCCAGCAGCTCGAGGGGGTCGGGCCAGCCCCAGCATTTT. Amino acids: CASSSRGSGQPQHF.